Listed here are 18 T cell receptor beta chains from one sample, sequenced in a study of blood T cell repertoires in COVID-19. The table came from immunoSEQ multiplex PCR; TCRdb's copy has only in-frame clones and leaves some out. The profile shows fewer than 150,000 clones, approximately 86% of them singletons. The sequenced sample consisted of peripheral blood. These receptor sequences come from a human donor in a cohort sampled during active COVID-19.

The chain links TRBV6-5 to TRBJ1-1; 9 bases map to TRBD1. Germline loops: CDR1 MNHEY, CDR2 SVGAGI. V lost 7 bases and J lost 5; bases outside the gene matches: 8. The CDR3 has 14 residues. The chain's CDR3 is CASTLGQGWTEAFF. CDR3 bases: TGTGCCAGCACCCTGGGACAGGGATGGACTGAAGCTTTCTTT.

The CDR3 reads CASSPTGTRNTEAFF. Here the CDR3 DNA reads TGTGCCAGTAGTCCGACCGGGACAAGGAACACTGAAGCTTTCTTT. The chain links TRBV19 to TRBJ1-1; D is possibly TRBD1 (6 bases). Deletions cut 5 bases from V and 1 base from J, with 14 bases between. The CDR3 has 15 amino acids. Germline CDR1 LNHDA, CDR2 SQIVND (reference sequence).

V usage is TRBV30 and J usage is TRBJ2-3; 8 bases are shared with TRBD2. From germline, CDR1 is GTSNPN and CDR2 SVGIG (reference sequence). Losses at the gene ends were 4 bases for V and 6 bases for J; bases not matched to a gene: 18. This CDR3 has 17 residues. The CDR3 loop reads CAWIRTTGREVSDTQYF. The DNA of the CDR3 is TGTGCCTGGATCAGGACCACTGGGCGGGAGGTCTCGGATACGCAGTATTTT.

The chain is built from TRBV7-9 and TRBJ1-3, with D possibly being TRBD1 (5 bases). From germline, CDR1 is SEHNR and CDR2 FQNEAQ (reference sequence). The CDR3 consists of 15 residues. Deletions cut 5 bases from V and 1 base from J, with 12 bases between. The DNA for the CDR3 is TGTGCCAGCAGCCTTCCAGGGCTATCTGGAAACACCATATATTTT. The encoded protein is CASSLPGLSGNTIYF. Full variable domain (rest looked up from reference TRBV7-9 and TRBJ1-3): DTGVSQNPRHKITKRGQNVTFRCDPISEHNRLYWYRQTLGQGPEFLTYFQNEAQLEKSRLLSDRFSAERPKGSFSTLEIQRTEQGDSAMYLCASSLPGLSGNTIYFGEGSWLTVV.

This clone is medium-sized in the sample. This chain connects TRBV29-1 to TRBJ2-2, with TRBD2 as a possible D gene (6 bases). This CDR3 is built from 14 residues. Per germline, CDR1 SQVTM and CDR2 ANQGSEA. V lost 2 bases to trimming and J lost 7 bases, with 14 bases between them. The CDR3 reads CSVEFRELRGELFF. The CDR3, as DNA: TGCAGCGTTGAATTTCGGGAGCTTCGCGGGGAGCTGTTTTTT.

CDR3 residues: CASSPTLRRSYEQYF. The CDR3, as DNA: TGTGCCAGCTCACCGACACTCCGAAGGTCCTACGAGCAGTACTTC. The chain employs TRBV18 and TRBJ2-7, with D unresolved. This CDR3 region has 15 residues. Germline V gives CDR1 KGHSH, CDR2 LQKENI. V was shortened by 3 bases and J by 1 base, with 13 bases between the two germline ends. The variable domain in full, completed from reference TRBV18 and TRBJ2-7, reads NAGVMQNPRHLVRRRGQEARLRCSPMKGHSHVYWYRQLPEEGLKFMVYLQKENIIDESGMPKERFSAEFPKEGPSILRIQQVVRGDSAAYFCASSPTLRRSYEQYFGPGTRLTVT.

V gene TRBV27 combines with J gene TRBJ2-7; 7 nucleotides line up with TRBD1. Per germline, CDR1 MNHEY and CDR2 SMNVEV (reference sequence). The trim removed 8 bases at V and 4 bases at J, leaving 11 bases unmatched. This CDR3 is built from 14 residues. CDR3 DNA sequence: TGTGCCAGCGGGGTGAACAGGGGTTTTTACGAGCAGTACTTC. Residues: CASGVNRGFYEQYF.

The J gene is TRBJ1-4, the V gene TRBV4-1; D unresolved. V lost 4 bases and J lost 0, with 12 bases in between. Germline V gene sequence: CDR1 MGHRA, CDR2 YSYEKL. The CDR3 runs to 16 residues. CDR3 residues: CASSRGNLATNEKLFF. CDR3 nucleotides: TGCGCCAGCAGCCGAGGGAATTTGGCAACTAATGAAAAACTGTTTTTT.

This rearrangement joins TRBV28 to TRBJ2-7, with a possible D match to TRBD1 (6 bases). Germline CDR1 and CDR2: MDHEN and SYDVKM. The CDR3 has 16 residues. The V gene lost 5 bases and the J gene lost 0 bases, with 17 bases spanning the gap. The CDR3 region is CASSREDSFGSYEQYF. The CDR3 DNA is TGTGCCAGCAGTAGAGAGGACAGTTTCGGCTCCTACGAGCAGTACTTC.

The chain couples TRBV28 to TRBJ2-3; D not certain. CDR1 MDHEN and CDR2 SYDVKM come from the germline V gene. The CDR3 sequence is 14 residues long. The V gene lost 1 base and the J gene lost 6 bases, with 11 bases spanning the gap. CDR3 sequence: CASSLSLPGDTQYF. CDR3 bases: TGTGCCAGCAGTTTATCCCTTCCAGGTGATACGCAGTATTTT.

The J gene is TRBJ2-5, the V gene TRBV27; 9 nucleotides agree with TRBD1. The germline CDR1 and CDR2 sequences are MNHEY and SMNVEV (reference sequence). The J segment lost 1 base and the V segment lost 6 bases, leaving 3 bases of the junction unmatched. The CDR3 has 14 amino acids. The chain's CDR3 is CASRRDRVQETQYF. The DNA of the CDR3 is TGTGCCAGCAGACGGGACAGGGTCCAAGAGACCCAGTACTTC.

The genes are TRBV6-5 and TRBJ2-7, with 8 nucleotides matching TRBD2. Germline V gives CDR1 MNHEY, CDR2 SVGAGI. The CDR3 totals 14 residues. V trimming: 0 bases; J trimming: 3 bases; junction bases outside the gene matches: 1. The CDR3 sequence is CASSYSGLVYEQYF. CDR3 in DNA: TGTGCCAGCAGTTACTCGGGACTAGTCTACGAGCAGTACTTC.

DNA of the CDR3: TGTGCCTGGAGGCCCGACAGTCGATCGTATGAGCAGTTCTTC. Its translation is CAWRPDSRSYEQFF. The V gene is TRBV30, the J gene TRBJ2-1; maybe TRBD1 (5 bases). The germline V and J ends were trimmed by 3 bases and 8 bases, with 17 bases remaining between them. This CDR3 region has 14 residues. Germline CDR1 is GTSNPN and CDR2 is SVGIG (reference sequence).

This chain uses TRBV28 with TRBJ1-4; no clear D gene. V lost 6 bases, J lost 1 base, and 9 bases lay in between. The germline CDR1 and CDR2 sequences are MDHEN and SYDVKM. This CDR3 spans 14 amino acids. The CDR3 loop is CASSAPGTNEKLFF. Here the CDR3 DNA reads TGTGCCAGCAGCGCACCAGGAACTAATGAAAAACTGTTTTTT.

This sequence joins TRBV7-3 and TRBJ2-1; unclear D gene. V was cut by 2 bases and J by 9 bases, with 17 bases left in between. Germline loops: CDR1 SGHTA, CDR2 FQGTGA. This CDR3 spans 15 amino acids. The CDR3: CASSLRPDTGGEQFF. The DNA for the CDR3 is TGTGCCAGCAGCTTACGACCGGATACGGGTGGTGAGCAGTTCTTC.

This clone was counted once. The genes are TRBV28 and TRBJ1-2; perhaps TRBD1 as D (5 bases). V was cut by 3 bases and J by 5 bases, with 19 bases left in between. From germline, CDR1 is MDHEN and CDR2 SYDVKM. The CDR3 covers 16 residues. The CDR3 loop reads CASSFGTAPGRYGYTF. The CDR3 region has the DNA TGTGCCAGCAGTTTTGGGACCGCCCCGGGGAGGTATGGCTACACCTTC.

The genes are TRBV12-3 or TRBV12-4 and TRBJ1-2; no firm D call. CDR3 size: 11 residues. V lost 10 bases and J 1 base, leaving 7 bases between the germline ends. The CDR3 is CATFFNYGYTF. The CDR3 DNA reads TGTGCCACCTTTTTTAACTATGGCTACACCTTC.

The rearrangement joins TRBV5-1 to TRBJ2-7; TRBD2 matches at 8 bases. The germline V gene has CDR1 SGHRS and CDR2 YFSETQ. The CDR3 contains 15 residues. The junction had 2 bases not matched to a gene; V was cut back by 0 bases and J by 0 bases. The CDR3 sequence is CASSLAGGSSYEQYF. CDR3 nucleotides: TGCGCCAGCAGCTTGGCGGGGGGGAGCTCCTACGAGCAGTACTTC. The full variable domain, in which reference TRBV5-1 and TRBJ2-7 provide the parts outside the CDR3, is KAGVTQTPRYLIKTRGQQVTLSCSPISGHRSVSWYQQTPGQGLQFLFEYFSETQRNKGNFPGRFSGRQFSNSRSEMNVSTLELGDSALYLCASSLAGGSSYEQYFGPGTRLTVT.